The 21 T cell receptor delta chains listed next were all sequenced from one sample in a study of gamma-delta chains in newborns, infants, children. TCRdb re-called the reads via CATT. In the table there are about 1,200 delta-chain clones, approximately 3% of which are singletons. The sample consisted of blood. Every receptor here comes from a child who was a newborn, infant or young child, either healthy, febrile or measles-vaccinated (not recorded which).

This clone was recorded a few times. The protein TCRdb gives is from a much larger clone and does not agree with this DNA's translation at residue 14, likely a read error; the protein shown here comes from the DNA. The CDR3 DNA reads as TGTGCCTGTGACGGGATACGCTCCTGGGACACCCGACAGACGTTTTTC. Its protein is CACDGIRSWDTRQTFF. The chain is built from TRDV2 and TRDJ3; 8 bases align to TRDD3. The CDR3 has 16 residues. Per the germline V gene, CDR1 is GEAIGNYY and CDR2 is EKD.

The sample holds a few counts of this clone. A far larger clone is a single base away, which makes a read error likely. Other DNA sequences from this sample encode an identical CDR3 as well. V usage is TRDV2 and J usage is TRDJ1; no definite D call. This CDR3 contains 18 residues. V gave up 3 bases and J gave up 0 bases, with 22 bases separating them. Germline CDR1 and CDR2: GEAIGNYY and EKD. This CDR3 reads CACDPVGSSEGNTDKLIF. CDR3 nucleotides: TGTGCCTGTGACCCCGTGGGCAGTTCAGAAGGGAACACCGATAAACTCATCTTT.

A few counts support this clone. A much larger clone differs by one base, so this may be a read error. Different DNA sequences within this sample yield the same CDR3. The V gene is TRDV2, the J gene TRDJ3, with 12 positions matching TRDD3. The length of the CDR3 is 18 residues. CDR1 and CDR2 (germline): GEAIGNYY, EKD. The CDR3 sequence is CACDTLLGDTWDTRQMFF. CDR3 sequence (DNA): TGTGCCTGTGACACTTTACTGGGGGATACCTGGGATACCCGACAGATGTTTTTC.

This clone is medium-sized in the sample. The V and J genes are TRDV1 and TRDJ1; 11 nucleotides match TRDD3. J was trimmed by 0 bases and V by 5 bases; bases with no gene match: 14. CDR3 length: 19 residues. CDR1 is TSWWSYY and CDR2 is QGS in the germline V gene. The CDR3 reads CALGNVSHWGISYTDKLIF. The CDR3 DNA follows: TGTGCTCTTGGGAACGTATCCCACTGGGGGATATCGTACACCGATAAACTCATCTTT.

This clone showed up just a few times. A far larger clone is one nucleotide away, so this likely arose from a read error. The chain uses TRDV2 and TRDJ1; the match to TRDD3 covers 11 bases. The CDR3 has 19 amino acids. CDR1 is GEAIGNYY, CDR2 EKD, per germline. The CDR3 DNA sequence: TGTGCCTGTGCCACCGTAAGATCTGGGGGATACCCTGACACCGATAAACTCATCTTT. Translation: CACATVRSGGYPDTDKLIF.

With regard to this clone: Being one base from a much bigger clone, this may be a read error. This sample includes further DNA sequences coding for the same CDR3. V and J are TRDV2 and TRDJ3, with TRDD3 identical over 12 bases. The CDR3 contains 19 residues. Germline V gene data show CDR1 as GEAIGNYY and CDR2 as EKD. The CDR3 region has the DNA TGTGCCTGTGACACTCTGGGGGATACGGTCAGCTGGGACACTCGACAGATGTTTTTC. Translated: CACDTLGDTVSWDTRQMFF.

This clone has a handful of counts. This likely traces to a read error, being one base from a far larger clone. V and J are TRDV2 and TRDJ3, with D perhaps matching TRDD3 (5 bases). CDR3 length: 18 residues. Germline values: CDR1 GEAIGNYY, CDR2 EKD. Trimming cost V 2 bases and J 0 bases, with 13 bases left between them. CDR3 sequence: CACDSTEDSSWDTRQMFF. In DNA form, the CDR3 reads TGTGCCTGTGACAGTACTGAGGATAGCTCCTGGGACACCCGACAGATGTTTTTC.

A remark on this clone: A far larger clone lies a single base away; this is likely a read error. The V call is TRDV2, the J call TRDJ1; a weak D match, TRDD3 (5 bases). CDR3 length equals 14 residues. Trimming took off 0 bases at V and 0 bases at J, with 7 bases between the two ends. Looked up from germline, CDR1 is GEAIGNYY and CDR2 is EKD. In DNA form, the CDR3 reads TGTGCCTGTGACACCGCGGGGGACACCGATAAACTCATCTTT. Protein sequence: CACDTAGDTDKLIF.

This clone is medium-sized by share. The rearrangement links TRDV2 to TRDJ3; D is possibly TRDD3 (6 bases). V gave up 0 bases and J gave up 0 bases, with 11 bases separating them. CDR3 length: 18 residues. The germline V gene has CDR1 GEAIGNYY and CDR2 EKD. The DNA of the CDR3 is TGTGCCTGTGACACCTGGGGATTCAGCTCCTGGGACACCCGACAGATGTTTTTC. Its protein product is CACDTWGFSSWDTRQMFF.

Note on this clone: A far larger clone is just one base off, so this is likely a read error. This sample includes further DNA sequences coding for the same CDR3. The chain employs TRDV2 and TRDJ2; 7 bases are a match to TRDD3. The CDR3 is 15 residues long. Per the germline V gene, CDR1 is GEAIGNYY and CDR2 is EKD. V lost 2 bases to trimming and J lost 3 bases; unmatched junction nucleotides: 5. The chain's CDR3 is CACDILGDMTAQLFF. CDR3 DNA sequence: TGTGCCTGTGACATACTTGGGGATATGACAGCACAACTCTTCTTT.

In regard to this clone: A read error is possible here, since a much larger clone lies one base away. Other DNA sequences from this sample encode an identical CDR3 as well. The chain carries TRDV2 and TRDJ2; unclear D gene. This CDR3 contains 15 residues. Trimming took off 0 bases at V and 0 bases at J, with 7 bases between the two ends. The germline CDR1 and CDR2 sequences are GEAIGNYY and EKD. This CDR3 is CACDTASPLTAQLFF. For the CDR3, the DNA is TGTGCCTGTGACACCGCGAGCCCTTTGACAGCACAACTCTTCTTT.

Concerning this clone itself: The protein TCRdb gives is from a much larger clone and does not agree with this DNA's translation at residue 6, likely a read error; the protein shown here comes from the DNA. Other DNA sequences in this sample translate to the same CDR3. V usage is TRDV2 and J usage is TRDJ3; a weak D match, TRDD3 (6 bases). The CDR3 totals 17 residues. In germline, CDR1 is GEAIGNYY, CDR2 EKD. The V and J ends lost 0 bases and 0 bases respectively, with 8 bases between them. CDR3 loop: CACDTRGSSWDTRQMFF. CDR3 nucleotides: TGTGCCTGTGACACCAGGGGGAGCTCCTGGGACACCCGACAGATGTTTTTC.

About this clone: Its ends do not fully match the called genes, so a read error is possible. The CDR3 DNA is TGCGCCTGTGACACCGTACTGGCGACCACCTGGGACACCCGACAGATGTTTTTC. Encoded protein: CACDTVLATTWDTRQMFF. This chain links TRDV2 with TRDJ3; perhaps TRDD3 as D (5 bases). There are 18 residues in the CDR3. CDR1 and CDR2 (germline): GEAIGNYY, EKD.

This clone appeared a few times. For this DNA, TCRdb reports the protein of a much larger clone, which diverges at residue 12, most likely from a read error; the protein presented here is translated directly from the DNA. The genes are TRDV2 and TRDJ1; D unresolved. CDR3 length: 16 amino acids. Germline loops: CDR1 GEAIGNYY, CDR2 EKD. The CDR3 region has the DNA TGTGCCTGTGACCAAGTTAGCCGGACGGACACCAATAAACTCATCTTT. It encodes CACDQVSRTDTNKLIF.

Note on this clone: A far more abundant clone sits one base away, making this likely a read error. The identical CDR3 is also encoded by other nucleotide sequences in the sample. The chain combines TRDV2 with TRDJ1; TRDD3 matches 7 bases. The CDR3 totals 18 residues. V gave up 1 base and J gave up 0 bases; unmatched junction bases: 13. Germline loops: CDR1 GEAIGNYY, CDR2 EKD. The CDR3 reads CACDTVGRGIEYTDKLIF. Here the CDR3 DNA reads TGTGCCTGTGACACTGTGGGCCGGGGGATCGAGTACACCGATAAACTCATCTTT.

This clone appeared a few times. A much bigger clone sits one base away, suggesting this may be a read error. The V gene is TRDV1, the J gene TRDJ1, with TRDD3 identical over 11 bases. With 7 bases clipped from V and 0 bases from J, the junction kept 16 bases outside the gene matches. CDR3 size: 19 residues. Germline CDR1 reads TSWWSYY; CDR2 reads QGS. CDR3 DNA sequence: TGTGCTCTTGAGGACGTATCCCACTGGGGGATATCGTACACCGATAAACTCATCTTT. Translated, it gives CALEDVSHWGISYTDKLIF.

This clone counts as large. Other DNA sequences in this sample translate to the same CDR3. The chain has TRDV2 and TRDJ3, with no clear D. The V and J ends lost 3 bases and 2 bases respectively, with 19 bases between them. This CDR3 is 19 amino acids long. Germline V gives CDR1 GEAIGNYY, CDR2 EKD. The CDR3 here is CACDPLRTAVPWDTRQMFF. The CDR3 bases are TGTGCCTGTGACCCACTACGGACGGCTGTACCCTGGGACACCCGACAGATGTTTTTC.

There are a few counts of this clone. It is likely a read error: a sequence one base away is far more abundant. The identical CDR3 is also encoded by other nucleotide sequences in the sample. This sequence joins TRDV2 and TRDJ3; tentative D call: TRDD3 (6 bases). The CDR3 is made up of 17 amino acids. V was clipped by 3 bases and J by 2 bases, with 13 bases between them. Per the germline V gene, CDR1 is GEAIGNYY and CDR2 is EKD. This CDR3 reads CACDVLGDTWDTRQMFF. CDR3 in DNA: TGTGCCTGTGACGTACTGGGTGATACCTGGGACACCCGACAGATGTTTTTC.

Points on this clone: A much larger clone differs by one base, so this may be a read error. Additional DNA sequences in this sample encode the identical CDR3. This chain connects TRDV2 to TRDJ2, with 9 bases identical to TRDD3. Germline-derived CDR1 and CDR2 are GEAIGNYY and EKD. There are 17 residues in the CDR3. In DNA, the CDR3 is TGTGCCTGCGACACGGTGGGGGGGATACCGATGACAGCACAACTCTTCTTT. This translates into CACDTVGGIPMTAQLFF.

As concerns this clone: A far bigger clonotype differs at one base, so this is likely a read error. The rearrangement links TRDV2 to TRDJ3; a possible D gene is TRDD3 (6 bases). The CDR3 has 20 amino acids. The ends were cut back, 0 bases at V and 2 bases at J, with 19 bases in the middle. Germline-derived CDR1 and CDR2 are GEAIGNYY and EKD. CDR3 protein: CACDTVTGRIRTWDTRQMFF. Here the CDR3 DNA reads TGTGCCTGTGACACCGTTACTGGGAGAATACGAACCTGGGACACCCGACAGATGTTTTTC.

To note about this clone: A single base is all that separates this from a far larger clone, so a read error is likely. Other DNA sequences of this sample code for an identical CDR3. V is TRDV2 and J is TRDJ2, with a weak D call TRDD3 (6 bases). The CDR3 spans 14 residues. Per germline, CDR1 GEAIGNYY and CDR2 EKD. As DNA, the CDR3 is TGTGCCTGTGACACCTGGGGGCCGACAGCACAACTCTTCTTC. Protein product: CACDTWGPTAQLFF.